The 31 T cell receptor beta chains in this list originate from one sample, sequenced in a study of cytomegalovirus exposure and HLA in healthy donors. Primers: 60 Vbeta forward and 13 Jbeta reverse. Data came from immunoSEQ multiplex PCR; TCRdb stores just in-frame clones and leaves some out. Here the sample table reports roughly 70,000 clones. Sample: PBMCs. These receptors were collected from a man between 35 and 55 years old in good health and CMV-seronegative.

V and J are TRBV4-1 and TRBJ2-1; D call uncertain. The CDR3 has 16 residues. Germline CDR1 is MGHRA and CDR2 is YSYEKL. V was trimmed by 3 bases and J by 5 bases, leaving 17 bases between them. Written as DNA, the CDR3 is TGCGCCAGCAGCCAGAGTCGCACAAGCGAAGACAATGAGCAGTTCTTC. The encoded protein is CASSQSRTSEDNEQFF.

V is TRBV7-2 and J is TRBJ1-5; D is uncertain. CDR3 length equals 15 residues. V was trimmed by 5 bases and J by 0 bases, leaving 11 bases between them. Per the germline V gene, CDR1 is SGHTA and CDR2 is FQGNSA. The CDR3 nucleotides read TGTGCCAGCAGCCCCGACACATATAGCAATCAGCCCCAGCATTTT. Translated, it gives CASSPDTYSNQPQHF.

The genes are TRBV9 and TRBJ2-3, with TRBD2 identical over 12 bases. In germline, CDR1 is SGDLS, CDR2 YYNGEE. V lost 3 bases to trimming and J lost 3 bases; unmatched junction nucleotides: 8. The CDR3 spans 17 residues. The CDR3 sequence is CASSASTLAGGTDTQYF. CDR3 bases: TGTGCCAGCAGCGCCTCCACACTAGCGGGGGGTACAGATACGCAGTATTTT.

The chain has TRBV18 and TRBJ2-7, with a possible D match to TRBD2 (6 bases). In germline, CDR1 is KGHSH, CDR2 LQKENI. The CDR3 length is 14 residues. Trimming cost V 4 bases and J 0 bases, with 10 bases left between them. The CDR3 bases are TGTGCCAGCTCACGGACGGAGGGCTCCTACGAGCAGTACTTC. It translates to CASSRTEGSYEQYF.

The chain combines TRBV14 with TRBJ2-3; D might be TRBD1 (5 bases). CDR3 size: 14 residues. V lost 0 bases, J lost 3 bases, and 7 bases lay in between. Germline V gene lookup returns CDR1 SGHDN and CDR2 FVKESK. In nucleotides, the CDR3 is TGTGCCAGCAGCCAAGACCCAGGGACAGATACGCAGTATTTT. Amino acid sequence: CASSQDPGTDTQYF. Combining the CDR3 with reference TRBV14 and TRBJ2-3 gives the whole variable domain EAGVTQFPSHSVIEKGQTVTLRCDPISGHDNLYWYRRVMGKEIKFLLHFVKESKQDESGMPNNRFLAERTGGTYSTLKVQPAELEDSGVYFCASSQDPGTDTQYFGPGTRLTVL.

This sequence joins TRBV30 and TRBJ1-5; D uncertain. There are 14 residues in the CDR3. CDR1 and CDR2 from the germline V gene are GTSNPN and SVGIG (reference sequence). With 5 bases removed from V and 4 bases from J, the gap between germline ends came to 15 bases. Here the CDR3 reads CAWAQLGRNQPQHF. Here the CDR3 DNA reads TGTGCCTGGGCCCAACTAGGTCGGAATCAGCCCCAGCATTTT.

V usage is TRBV2 and J usage is TRBJ2-5, with TRBD1 matching over 9 bases. This CDR3 has 17 amino acids. V shed 5 bases and J 5 bases; nucleotides not matched to a gene: 15. Germline V gene sequence: CDR1 SNHLY, CDR2 FYNNEI. CDR3: CASSTNPSDRGEETQYF. CDR3 nucleotides: TGTGCCAGCAGTACCAATCCGTCGGACAGGGGCGAGGAGACCCAGTACTTC.

V usage is TRBV29-1 and J usage is TRBJ1-1; no clear D. Per germline, CDR1 SQVTM and CDR2 ANQGSEA. The CDR3 spans 12 residues. The germline V and J ends were trimmed by 6 bases and 6 bases, with 14 bases remaining between them. CDR3: CSVGYLGAEAFF. DNA of the CDR3: TGCAGCGTCGGATACCTCGGGGCTGAAGCTTTCTTT.

This chain links TRBV28 with TRBJ1-6, with 10 positions matching TRBD1. After removal of 6 bases from V and 2 bases from J, the junction contained 1 base not matched to a gene. The CDR3 loop spans 15 amino acids. Germline V CDR1 and CDR2: MDHEN, SYDVKM. This CDR3 is CASRGQGPYNSPLHF. The CDR3 coding sequence is TGTGCCAGCAGGGGACAGGGGCCCTATAATTCACCCCTCCACTTT.

V gene TRBV5-1 combines with J gene TRBJ1-2; 8 nucleotides match TRBD1. Trimming took 2 bases from V and 6 from J; bases not matched to a gene: 3. Germline assignment: CDR1 SGHRS and CDR2 YFSETQ. This CDR3 contains 13 residues. CDR3 residues: CASSFRGQDGYTF. In nucleotides, the CDR3 is TGCGCCAGCAGCTTCAGGGGGCAGGATGGCTACACCTTC.

This chain joins TRBV7-6 and TRBJ2-7, with 7 bases matching TRBD1. The CDR3 extends over 14 amino acids. Germline CDR1 is SGHVS and CDR2 is FNYEAQ. V lost 1 base to trimming and J lost 4 bases; unmatched junction nucleotides: 4. The CDR3 nucleotides read TGTGCCAGCAGCTTAGAGCAGGGGGTATACGAGCAGTACTTC. This encodes CASSLEQGVYEQYF.

The chain is built from TRBV2 and TRBJ1-5, with D unclear. The CDR3 is 15 residues long. CDR1 and CDR2 from the germline V gene are SNHLY and FYNNEI. Trimming took 6 bases from V and 2 from J, leaving 14 bases between them. The CDR3 DNA sequence: TGTGCCAGCAGCCAAGCGGTCTTCGGCAATCAGCCCCAGCATTTT. It yields the protein CASSQAVFGNQPQHF.

This chain joins TRBV2 and TRBJ1-2; possibly TRBD1 for D (6 bases). CDR3 size: 12 residues. V lost 3 bases and J lost 8, with 10 bases in between. The germline V gene encodes CDR1 SNHLY and CDR2 FYNNEI. CDR3 in DNA: TGTGCCAGCAGTGAGGGGGCTGGGGGCTACACCTTC. Its protein is CASSEGAGGYTF.

The rearrangement links TRBV5-1 to TRBJ2-3, with no clear D. The V and J ends lost 2 bases and 8 bases respectively, with 6 bases between them. Germline values: CDR1 SGHRS, CDR2 YFSETQ. The CDR3 is 11 amino acids. The CDR3 nucleotides are TGCGCCAGCAGCTTCCCCGGTACGCAGTATTTT. The encoded protein is CASSFPGTQYF.

The V and J genes are TRBV7-9 and TRBJ1-1; D unresolved. Per germline, CDR1 SEHNR and CDR2 FQNEAQ (reference sequence). The CDR3 covers 14 residues. V shed 2 bases and J shed 1 base, with 8 bases lying between them. CDR3 residues: CASSLTGKNTEAFF. CDR3 coding DNA: TGTGCCAGCAGCTTAACGGGGAAGAACACTGAAGCTTTCTTT. The full variable domain, completed using reference TRBV7-9 and TRBJ1-1, is DTGVSQNPRHKITKRGQNVTFRCDPISEHNRLYWYRQTLGQGPEFLTYFQNEAQLEKSRLLSDRFSAERPKGSFSTLEIQRTEQGDSAMYLCASSLTGKNTEAFFGQGTRLTVV.

For the CDR3, the DNA is TGTGCCAGCAGCGTAGGGTCCGTGCGGGGGAGCTATGGCTACACCTTC. It encodes CASSVGSVRGSYGYTF. This chain uses TRBV9 with TRBJ1-2; a possible D gene is TRBD1 (5 bases). The germline gives CDR1 SGDLS, CDR2 YYNGEE. This CDR3 has 16 amino acids. The V end was cut by 0 bases, the J end by 4 bases, with 16 bases between. The entire variable domain, with the rest obtained from reference TRBV9 and TRBJ1-2, is as follows: DSGVTQTPKHLITATGQRVTLRCSPRSGDLSVYWYQQSLDQGLQFLIQYYNGEERAKGNILERFSAQQFPDLHSELNLSSLELGDSALYFCASSVGSVRGSYGYTFGSGTRLTVV.

The chain combines TRBV5-1 with TRBJ2-2; D perhaps matches TRBD2 (5 bases). CDR3 length equals 14 residues. Germline assignment: CDR1 SGHRS and CDR2 YFSETQ. Trimming took off 5 bases at V and 2 bases at J, with 10 bases between the two ends. CDR3 sequence (DNA): TGCGCCAGCAGTAGCGCCGGCAACACCGGGGAGCTGTTTTTT. Its protein is CASSSAGNTGELFF.

V and J are TRBV7-3 and TRBJ1-1; D possibly corresponds to TRBD1 (6 bases). V was clipped by 2 bases and J by 5 bases, with 18 bases between them. This CDR3 has 16 amino acids. The germline V gene encodes CDR1 SGHTA and CDR2 FQGTGA. DNA for the CDR3: TGTGCCAGCAGCTTATTCTCACGGGGGGCGCAGACTGAAGCTTTCTTT. Its protein is CASSLFSRGAQTEAFF.

The chain carries TRBV29-1 and TRBJ2-7; the match to TRBD1 covers 7 bases. The V gene end was trimmed by 5 bases and the J gene end by 6 bases; junction bases not matched to a gene: 13. Germline V gene data show CDR1 as SQVTM and CDR2 as ANQGSEA. The CDR3 sequence is 14 residues long. CDR3 nucleotides: TGCAGCGTTTTGAAAAGGGGGCGTCAGGGCGAGCAGTACTTC. It is translated as CSVLKRGRQGEQYF.

The chain couples TRBV6-1 to TRBJ1-2; maybe TRBD1 (5 bases). Per germline, CDR1 MNHNS and CDR2 SASEGT. Trimming took off 3 bases at V and 6 bases at J, with 14 bases between the two ends. The CDR3 contains 14 residues. CDR3: CASSEATVRNGYTF. CDR3 nucleotides: TGTGCCAGCAGTGAGGCGACAGTCCGGAATGGCTACACCTTC.

The rearrangement uses TRBV28 and TRBJ2-3; 8 nucleotides agree with TRBD2. Germline V gene sequence: CDR1 MDHEN, CDR2 SYDVKM. The CDR3 sequence is 15 residues long. Trimming took 5 bases from V and 2 from J; bases not matched to a gene: 6. The CDR3 loop is CASSGTGGLTDTQYF. Written as DNA, the CDR3 is TGTGCCAGCAGTGGGACGGGGGGGCTCACAGATACGCAGTATTTT.

The genes are TRBV10-3 and TRBJ1-1; the match to TRBD1 covers 12 bases. The V gene's germline CDR1 is ENHRY and CDR2 SYGVKD. The CDR3 sequence is 14 residues long. With 6 bases clipped from V and 6 bases from J, the junction kept 5 bases outside the gene matches. The CDR3 DNA follows: TGTGCCATCAGATTGGGACAGGGGGCCCCTGAAGCTTTCTTT. Protein sequence: CAIRLGQGAPEAFF.

The chain combines TRBV6-5 with TRBJ2-7; perhaps TRBD1 as D (5 bases). The CDR3 contains 15 residues. Germline CDR1 and CDR2: MNHEY and SVGAGI. V was cut by 3 bases and J by 1 base, with 13 bases left in between. In DNA, the CDR3 is TGTGCCAGCAGTTATAAGACAGCGCGTTCCTACGAGCAGTACTTC. Translation gives CASSYKTARSYEQYF.

V is TRBV6-5 and J is TRBJ1-2; D is possibly TRBD1 (5 bases). The CDR3 consists of 14 residues. V lost 4 bases and J 1 base, leaving 10 bases between the germline ends. Germline CDR1 and CDR2: MNHEY and SVGAGI. The CDR3 reads CASSSGDRNYGYTF. The CDR3 DNA follows: TGTGCCAGCAGTTCGGGGGACCGTAACTATGGCTACACCTTC.

J is TRBJ1-1 and V is TRBV2, with D maybe TRBD1 (5 bases). CDR1 SNHLY and CDR2 FYNNEI come from the germline V gene. The CDR3 sequence is 16 residues long. Between the trimmed V and J ends, which lost 4 bases and 2 bases, there was a span of 17 bases. The chain's CDR3 is CASSVGTVGGNTEAFF. The DNA of the CDR3 is TGTGCCAGCAGTGTAGGCACAGTGGGGGGAAACACTGAAGCTTTCTTT.

V is TRBV4-1 and J is TRBJ1-3; tentatively, D is TRBD1 (6 bases). Per the germline V gene, CDR1 is MGHRA and CDR2 is YSYEKL. The CDR3 sequence is 17 residues long. Deletions cut 0 bases from V and 3 bases from J, with 15 bases between. The CDR3 reads CASSQDAQGRNGNTIYF. As DNA, the CDR3 is TGCGCCAGCAGCCAAGATGCGCAGGGGCGAAATGGAAACACCATATATTTT.

This chain joins TRBV6-1 and TRBJ2-3; 7 bases fit TRBD2. Per germline, CDR1 MNHNS and CDR2 SASEGT. The CDR3 runs to 14 residues. With V trimmed by 10 bases and J by 5 bases, 12 bases remained unmatched. The CDR3 DNA reads as TGTGCCACCATGACTAGCTGGGTTCGAGATACGCAGTATTTT. Translating gives CATMTSWVRDTQYF.

This rearrangement joins TRBV6-1 to TRBJ1-6, with D tentatively TRBD1 (5 bases). In germline, CDR1 is MNHNS, CDR2 SASEGT. Trimming shortened V by 4 bases and J by 0 bases, and 13 bases separated the two germline ends. The length of the CDR3 is 17 residues. CDR3 amino acids: CASSAGQTSSYNSPLHF. CDR3 coding DNA: TGTGCCAGCAGTGCTGGACAAACAAGCTCCTATAATTCACCCCTCCACTTT.

This sequence joins TRBV4-2 and TRBJ1-1; D is uncertain. The CDR3 is made up of 18 amino acids. Germline values: CDR1 LGHNA, CDR2 YNFKEQ. V lost 0 bases and J 0 bases, leaving 17 bases between the germline ends. This chain's CDR3 is CASSQEEAASHMNTEAFF. The CDR3 DNA reads TGTGCCAGCAGCCAAGAGGAAGCGGCCTCCCACATGAACACTGAAGCTTTCTTT.

The CDR3 DNA reads TGTGCCAGCAGCTCCTTGGACAGGGGGAACCAAGAGACCCAGTACTTC. It specifies CASSSLDRGNQETQYF. The V and J genes are TRBV13 and TRBJ2-5; TRBD1 matches 10 bases. The CDR3 covers 16 residues. Germline V gene data show CDR1 as PRHDT and CDR2 as FYEKMQ (reference sequence). V gave up 4 bases and J gave up 0 bases; unmatched junction bases: 5.

The rearrangement uses TRBV25-1 and TRBJ2-5, with D unresolved. CDR3 size: 13 residues. Germline CDR1 MGHDK, CDR2 SYGVNS. V dropped 1 base and J dropped 2 bases, with 5 bases sitting between them. DNA for the CDR3: TGTGCCAGCAGTGAATCCCCACAAGAGACCCAGTACTTC. Translating it yields CASSESPQETQYF. Together with reference TRBV25-1 and TRBJ2-5, the CDR3 gives the full variable domain: EADIYQTPRYLVIGTGKKITLECSQTMGHDKMYWYQQDPGMELHLIHYSYGVNSTEKGDLSSESTVSRIRTEHFPLTLESARPSHTSQYLCASSESPQETQYFGPGTRLLVL.